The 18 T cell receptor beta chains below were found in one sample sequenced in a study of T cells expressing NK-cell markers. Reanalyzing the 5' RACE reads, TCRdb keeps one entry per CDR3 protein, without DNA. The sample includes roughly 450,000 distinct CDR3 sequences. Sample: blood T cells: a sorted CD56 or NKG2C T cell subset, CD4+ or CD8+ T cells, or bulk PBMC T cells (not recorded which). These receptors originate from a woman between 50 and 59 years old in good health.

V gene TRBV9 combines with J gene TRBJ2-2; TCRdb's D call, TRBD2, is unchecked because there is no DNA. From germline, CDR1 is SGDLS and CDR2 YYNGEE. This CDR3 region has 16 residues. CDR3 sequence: CASSPQLAGGSGELFF.

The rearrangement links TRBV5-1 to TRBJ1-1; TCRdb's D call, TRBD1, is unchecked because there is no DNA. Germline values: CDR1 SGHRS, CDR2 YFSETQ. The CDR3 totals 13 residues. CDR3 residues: CASSTEQGAEAFF.

The CDR3 here is CAISVQLAGVTDTQYF. The chain combines TRBV10-3 with TRBJ2-3; TCRdb's D gene call, TRBD2, goes unchecked for lack of DNA. The CDR3 runs to 16 residues. Germline V gene sequence: CDR1 ENHRY, CDR2 SYGVKD.

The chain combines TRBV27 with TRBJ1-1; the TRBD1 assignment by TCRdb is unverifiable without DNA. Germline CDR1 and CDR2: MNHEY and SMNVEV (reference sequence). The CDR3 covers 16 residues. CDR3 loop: CASSLVTAMVRTEAFF.

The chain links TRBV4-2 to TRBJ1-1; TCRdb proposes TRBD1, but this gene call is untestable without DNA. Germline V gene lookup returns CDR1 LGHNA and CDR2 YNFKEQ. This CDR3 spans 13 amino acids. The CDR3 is CASSYPGETEAFF.

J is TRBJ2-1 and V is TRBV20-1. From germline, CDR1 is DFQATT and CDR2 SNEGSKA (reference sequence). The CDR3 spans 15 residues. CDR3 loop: CSARDLVMSYNEQFF.

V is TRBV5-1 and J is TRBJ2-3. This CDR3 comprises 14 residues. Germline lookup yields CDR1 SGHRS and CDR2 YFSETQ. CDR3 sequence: CASSSWTSSDTQYF.

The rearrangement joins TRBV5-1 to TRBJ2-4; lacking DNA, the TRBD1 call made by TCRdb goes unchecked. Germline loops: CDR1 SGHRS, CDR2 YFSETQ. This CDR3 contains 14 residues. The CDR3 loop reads CASSPPGNKNIQYF. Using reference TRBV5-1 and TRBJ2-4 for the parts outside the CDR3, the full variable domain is KAGVTQTPRYLIKTRGQQVTLSCSPISGHRSVSWYQQTPGQGLQFLFEYFSETQRNKGNFPGRFSGRQFSNSRSEMNVSTLELGDSALYLCASSPPGNKNIQYFGAGTRLSVL.

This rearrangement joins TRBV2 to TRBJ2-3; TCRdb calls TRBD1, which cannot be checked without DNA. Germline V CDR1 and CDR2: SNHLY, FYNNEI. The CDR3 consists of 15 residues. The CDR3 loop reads CASVQDRGFSDTQYF.

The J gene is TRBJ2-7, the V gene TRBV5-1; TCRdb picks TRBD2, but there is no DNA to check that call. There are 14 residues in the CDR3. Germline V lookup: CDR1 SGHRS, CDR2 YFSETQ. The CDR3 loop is CASSSNAGRDEQYF.

Here the CDR3 reads CASSRRSGGYTF. The chain couples TRBV11-2 to TRBJ1-2. Germline V gene sequence: CDR1 SGHAT, CDR2 FQNNGV. The CDR3 covers 12 residues.

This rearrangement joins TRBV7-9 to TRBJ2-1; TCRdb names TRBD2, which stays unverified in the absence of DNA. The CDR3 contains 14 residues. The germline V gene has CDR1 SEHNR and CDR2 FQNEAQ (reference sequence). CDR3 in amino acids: CASNGGLPNNEQFF.

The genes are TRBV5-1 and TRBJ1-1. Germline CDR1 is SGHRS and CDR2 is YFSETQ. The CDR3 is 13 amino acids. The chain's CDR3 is CASSLAGNTEAFF.

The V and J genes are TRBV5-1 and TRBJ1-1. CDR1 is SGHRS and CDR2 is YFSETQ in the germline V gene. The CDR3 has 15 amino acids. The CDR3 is CASSLARGRIAEAFF.

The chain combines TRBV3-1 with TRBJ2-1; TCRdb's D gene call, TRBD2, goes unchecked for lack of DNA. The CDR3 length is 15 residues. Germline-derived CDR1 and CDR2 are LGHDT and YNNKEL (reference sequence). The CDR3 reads CASSQVGTTHNEQFF.

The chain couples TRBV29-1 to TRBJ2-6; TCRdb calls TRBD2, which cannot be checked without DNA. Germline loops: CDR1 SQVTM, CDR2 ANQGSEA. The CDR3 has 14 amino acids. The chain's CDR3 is CSVEGGPGANVLTF.

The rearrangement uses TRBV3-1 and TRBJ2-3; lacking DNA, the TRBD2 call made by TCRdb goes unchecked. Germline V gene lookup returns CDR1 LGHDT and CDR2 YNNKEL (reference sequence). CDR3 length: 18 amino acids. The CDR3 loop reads CASSLATSGRTIEDTQYF.

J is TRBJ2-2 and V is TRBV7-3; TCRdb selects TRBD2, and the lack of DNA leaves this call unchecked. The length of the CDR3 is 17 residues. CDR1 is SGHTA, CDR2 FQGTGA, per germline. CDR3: CASSLTGVAGVTGELFF.